Listed below are T cell receptor beta chains from one sample, sequenced in a study of blood T cell repertoires in COVID-19. TCRdb's table, derived via immunoSEQ multiplex PCR, lists solely in-frame clones and lacks some. The sample has some 80,000 clones; about 76% are singletons. The sample comprised peripheral blood. These receptors were collected from a woman of 80 years or more with active or convalescent COVID-19. CDR3s include the opening cysteine and the closing phenylalanine or tryptophan. D genes are given only for firm matches. Only some rows state a clone size, as once, few, many or a class for expanded clones.

J: TRBJ2-2; D: TRBD2; V: TRBV27; size: few; CDR3: CASSLTSGGNTGELFF; DNA: TGTGCCAGCAGTCTTACTAGCGGGGGGAACACCGGGGAGCTGTTTTTT
J: TRBJ1-3; D: NA; V: TRBV7-2; size: NA; CDR3: CASRATYSGNTIYF; DNA: TGTGCCAGCAGGGCGACTTATTCTGGAAACACCATATATTTT
J: TRBJ1-3; D: TRBD1; V: TRBV2; size: NA; CDR3: CASSARTGLNTIYF; DNA: TGTGCCAGCAGTGCTCGGACAGGGCTAAACACCATATATTTT
J: TRBJ1-2; D: NA; V: TRBV3-1/TRBV3-2; size: NA; CDR3: CASSGLQSNYGYTF; DNA: TGTGCCAGCAGCGGATTACAGTCTAACTATGGCTACACCTTC
J: TRBJ1-2; D: TRBD1; V: TRBV27; size: NA; CDR3: CASSWDRGLYGYTF; DNA: TGTGCCAGCAGTTGGGACAGGGGTCTCTATGGCTACACCTTC
J: TRBJ1-1; D: NA; V: TRBV15; size: NA; CDR3: CATSRDAAEAFF; DNA: TGTGCCACCAGCAGAGATGCAGCTGAAGCTTTCTTT
J: TRBJ1-6; D: NA; V: TRBV5-1; size: NA; CDR3: CASSEGGLGSPLHF; DNA: TGCGCCAGCAGTGAGGGGGGGCTTGGTTCACCCCTCCACTTT
J: TRBJ1-5; D: NA; V: TRBV10-3; size: NA; CDR3: CATQNSNQPQHF; DNA: TGTGCCACACAGAATAGCAATCAGCCCCAGCATTTT
J: TRBJ2-2; D: NA; V: TRBV30; size: NA; CDR3: CAWTGIVTSGELFF; DNA: TGTGCCTGGACAGGGATTGTAACTTCCGGGGAGCTGTTTTTT
J: TRBJ2-1; D: TRBD1; V: TRBV19; size: NA; CDR3: CASSVAGGWDEQFF; DNA: TGTGCCAGTAGTGTGGCAGGGGGTTGGGATGAGCAGTTCTTC
J: TRBJ1-6; D: TRBD1; V: TRBV6-5; size: NA; CDR3: CASNRDRGDSPLHF; DNA: TGTGCCAGCAATCGGGACAGGGGGGATTCACCCCTCCACTTT
J: TRBJ2-3; D: NA; V: TRBV15; size: NA; CDR3: CATSRGKGGSTDTQYF; DNA: TGTGCCACCAGCAGAGGGAAGGGGGGGAGCACAGATACGCAGTATTTT
J: TRBJ2-3; D: TRBD2; V: TRBV12-5; size: NA; CDR3: CASGSSGSGGADTQYF; DNA: TGTGCTAGTGGTTCCTCGGGCTCCGGGGGGGCAGATACGCAGTATTTT
J: TRBJ1-5; D: TRBD1; V: TRBV7-8; size: NA; CDR3: CASSPGQGRNSNQPQHF; DNA: TGTGCCAGCAGCCCGGGACAGGGGAGAAATAGCAATCAGCCCCAGCATTTT
J: TRBJ2-7; D: NA; V: TRBV7-2; size: NA; CDR3: CASSLPGAYEQYF; DNA: TGTGCCAGCAGCTTACCGGGAGCCTACGAGCAGTACTTC
J: TRBJ2-5; D: NA; V: TRBV27; size: NA; CDR3: CASSFSAGYETQYF; DNA: TGTGCCAGCAGTTTTAGCGCGGGATACGAGACCCAGTACTTC
J: TRBJ1-1; D: TRBD1; V: TRBV7-6; size: once; CDR3: CASSSRTGMDTEAFF; DNA: TGTGCCAGCAGCTCAAGGACAGGGATGGACACTGAAGCTTTCTTT
J: TRBJ1-1; D: NA; V: TRBV2; size: NA; CDR3: CATSAGPLNTEAFF; DNA: TGTGCCACCTCCGCGGGGCCCTTGAACACTGAAGCTTTCTTT
J: TRBJ1-5; D: TRBD1; V: TRBV5-6; size: NA; CDR3: CASSKTGGSNQPQHF; DNA: TGTGCCAGCAGTAAGACAGGGGGCTCGAATCAGCCCCAGCATTTT
J: TRBJ1-1; D: NA; V: TRBV4-1; size: few; CDR3: CASSQDLRTGTEAFF; DNA: TGCGCCAGCAGCCAAGATCTGCGTACGGGCACTGAAGCTTTCTTT
J: TRBJ1-6; D: TRBD1; V: TRBV4-3; size: many; CDR3: CASSRDRGENSPLHF; DNA: TGCGCCAGCAGCCGAGACAGGGGCGAAAATTCACCCCTCCACTTT
J: TRBJ2-7; D: NA; V: TRBV5-6; size: NA; CDR3: CASSLLSYEQYF; DNA: TGTGCCAGCAGCTTGCTCTCCTACGAGCAGTACTTC
J: TRBJ1-5; D: NA; V: TRBV24-1; size: NA; CDR3: CATQDPGANQPQHF; DNA: TGTGCCACTCAGGACCCTGGGGCGAATCAGCCCCAGCATTTT
J: TRBJ1-1; D: NA; V: TRBV6-2/TRBV6-3; size: NA; CDR3: CASSFHPDRYTEAFF; DNA: TGTGCCAGCAGTTTTCACCCGGACAGATACACTGAAGCTTTCTTT
J: TRBJ2-3; D: TRBD1; V: TRBV5-1; size: NA; CDR3: CASSEPTGTDYPDTQYF; DNA: TGCGCCAGCAGTGAGCCCACCGGGACAGATTATCCAGATACGCAGTATTTT
J: TRBJ1-2; D: NA; V: TRBV30; size: NA; CDR3: CAWNQGSYGYTF; DNA: TGTGCCTGGAATCAGGGGAGCTATGGCTACACCTTC
J: TRBJ2-7; D: NA; V: TRBV7-9; size: once; CDR3: CASSLGARSYEQYF; DNA: TGTGCCAGCAGCTTAGGGGCCAGATCCTACGAGCAGTACTTC
J: TRBJ1-2; D: NA; V: TRBV9; size: NA; CDR3: CASSVADSYGYTF; DNA: TGTGCCAGCAGCGTAGCGGACAGCTATGGCTACACCTTC
J: TRBJ1-1; D: NA; V: TRBV6-1; size: NA; CDR3: CASSEGRGTEAFF; DNA: TGTGCCAGCAGTGAAGGTCGGGGGACTGAAGCTTTCTTT
J: TRBJ1-5; D: NA; V: TRBV7-8; size: once; CDR3: CASSLYWGGDSNQPQHF; DNA: TGTGCCAGCAGCTTATACTGGGGAGGGGATAGCAATCAGCCCCAGCATTTT
J: TRBJ1-4; D: TRBD1; V: TRBV5-1; size: NA; CDR3: CASSPRQGSNEKLFF; DNA: TGCGCCAGCAGCCCTCGACAGGGTTCGAATGAAAAACTGTTTTTT
J: TRBJ2-2; D: TRBD1; V: TRBV7-3; size: NA; CDR3: CASSLTGGDTGELFF; DNA: TGTGCCAGCAGCTTAACAGGGGGCGACACCGGGGAGCTGTTTTTT
J: TRBJ2-3; D: TRBD1; V: TRBV6-4; size: NA; CDR3: CASSDSQGADTQYF; DNA: TGTGCCAGCAGTGACTCACAGGGGGCAGATACGCAGTATTTT
J: TRBJ1-5; D: NA; V: TRBV28; size: NA; CDR3: CASSLVSPGEGNQPQHF; DNA: TGTGCCAGCAGTTTGGTTTCCCCGGGGGAGGGCAATCAGCCCCAGCATTTT
J: TRBJ1-6; D: NA; V: TRBV30; size: NA; CDR3: CAWRPLAGLNSPLHF; DNA: TGTGCCTGGCGTCCTTTGGCGGGGCTAAACTCACCCCTCCACTTT
J: TRBJ2-3; D: TRBD1; V: TRBV9; size: NA; CDR3: CASSPGQLTDTQYF; DNA: TGTGCCAGCAGCCCGGGACAGCTCACAGATACGCAGTATTTT
J: TRBJ1-2; D: NA; V: TRBV6-5; size: NA; CDR3: CASSYGGGLRDYTF; DNA: TGTGCCAGCAGTTACGGCGGGGGGCTAAGGGATTACACCTTC
J: TRBJ2-5; D: NA; V: TRBV20-1; size: NA; CDR3: CSASLPGGPETQYF; DNA: TGCAGTGCTAGTCTCCCCGGAGGGCCAGAGACCCAGTACTTC
J: TRBJ2-1; D: TRBD1; V: TRBV30; size: NA; CDR3: CAWDRVSYNEQFF; DNA: TGTGCCTGGGACAGGGTTTCCTACAATGAGCAGTTCTTC
J: TRBJ1-2; D: NA; V: TRBV28; size: NA; CDR3: CASFRGGSFYTF; DNA: TGTGCCAGCTTTAGGGGCGGGAGCTTCTACACCTTC
J: TRBJ1-3; D: TRBD1; V: TRBV7-2; size: NA; CDR3: CASRLDRVNTIYF; DNA: TGTGCCAGCAGGTTGGACAGGGTGAACACCATATATTTT